This record looks at one TCR beta chain sequence and its context. Antigen unknown. The multiple sclerosis controls, all treatment-naive patients, had relapsing-remitting disease that was stable or active. cDNA came from approximately 0.5 to 1 ug RNA primed by random hexamers. It was immunoSEQ multiplex PCR that amplified TCR beta CDR3 across 54 Vbeta and 13 Jbeta. TCRdb recomputed calls from the immunoSEQ multiplex PCR reads with MiXCR, one row per CDR3 protein. This sample has about 150,000 distinct CDR3 sequences, with roughly 94% found just once. The CDR3 loop spans 15 amino acids. J gave up 4 bases and V 0 bases, and 3 bases lay outside the gene matches. CDR1 MNHEY and CDR2 SVGEGT come from the germline V gene. These data originate in a study of CD8 T cells in Susac syndrome. Regarding the study as a whole: The study conceded that its TCR sequencing and HLA analysis involved relatively few individuals.

The chain has TRBV6-2 or TRBV6-3 and TRBJ2-7, with 10 bases that match TRBD1. This TCR was recovered from a human donor with multiple sclerosis. Sequencing was done on a sample of CD8+ T cells from PBMCs. The CDR3 nucleotides read TGTGCCAGCAGTTACTCGCCGGGACAGGGGTACGAGCAGTACTTC. Its translation is CASSYSPGQGYEQYF.